This T cell receptor (beta chain) was documented in a study of shared clonotypes between healthy human individuals. Findings and limits, study-wide: Across a few donors, naive CD4 shared about 5%, naive CD8 over 3%, memory CD4 roughly 2.1%, memory CD8 0.4% to 0.5%. An expected dependence of interdonor clonotype sharing on sequencing depth was noted. Represented diversity, genetic and exposure-history alike, was limited by few donors.

For this clone: Antigen: not known.

Study processing details: ImmunoSEQ sequences covered only the junction and lacked quality scores; filtering therefore differed. The protocol was immunoSEQ multiplex PCR, while the TCRdb copy is restricted to in-frame clones and leaves out a portion. The V and J calls and clone size are taken from that table; D and trimming were inferred from the DNA. The table has a few million clones, under 97% seen once; the top ten hold over 0.1%. This CDR3 region has 15 residues. The germline V gene has CDR1 LGHNA and CDR2 YSLEER. Trimming cost V 0 bases and J 0 bases, with 8 bases left between them. The chain couples TRBV4-3 to TRBJ1-1; D remains unclear. The sequence was obtained from a young man in good health. The sequencing sample was made of naive CD4+ T cells sorted from blood. The subset was: CD45RA+ positively selected. The CDR3 DNA sequence: TGCGCCAGCAGCCAAGAGGCGGCCGTGAACACTGAAGCTTTCTTT. Translated: CASSQEAAVNTEAFF.